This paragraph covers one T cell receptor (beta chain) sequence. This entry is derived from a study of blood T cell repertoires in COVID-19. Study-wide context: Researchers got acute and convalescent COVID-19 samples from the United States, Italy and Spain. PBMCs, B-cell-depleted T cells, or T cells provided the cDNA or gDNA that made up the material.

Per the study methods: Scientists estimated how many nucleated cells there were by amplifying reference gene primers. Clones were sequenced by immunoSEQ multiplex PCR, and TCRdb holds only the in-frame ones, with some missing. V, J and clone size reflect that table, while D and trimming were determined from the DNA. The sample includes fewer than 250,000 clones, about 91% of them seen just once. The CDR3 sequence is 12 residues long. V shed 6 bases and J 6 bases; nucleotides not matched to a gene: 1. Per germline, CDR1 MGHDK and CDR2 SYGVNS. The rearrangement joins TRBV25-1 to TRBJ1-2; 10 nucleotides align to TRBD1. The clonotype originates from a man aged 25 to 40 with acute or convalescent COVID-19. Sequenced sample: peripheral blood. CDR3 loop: CASSGTGDGYTF. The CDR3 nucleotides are TGTGCCAGCAGCGGGACAGGGGATGGCTACACCTTC.